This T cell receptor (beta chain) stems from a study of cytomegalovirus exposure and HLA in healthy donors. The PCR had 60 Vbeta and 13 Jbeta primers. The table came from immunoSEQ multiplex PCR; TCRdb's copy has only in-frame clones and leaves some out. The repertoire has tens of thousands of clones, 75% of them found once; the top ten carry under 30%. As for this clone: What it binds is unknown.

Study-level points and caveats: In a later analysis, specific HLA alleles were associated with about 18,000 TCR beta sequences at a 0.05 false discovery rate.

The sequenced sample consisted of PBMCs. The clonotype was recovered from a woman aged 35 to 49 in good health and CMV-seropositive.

CDR3 protein: CASSQDGSGILLGGYTF. The CDR3 DNA reads TGCGCCAGCAGCCAAGACGGGTCGGGGATCCTTCTGGGTGGCTACACCTTC. V is TRBV4-3 and J is TRBJ1-2; no clear D gene. Germline V CDR1 and CDR2: LGHNA, YSLEER. V was clipped by 0 bases and J by 7 bases, with 21 bases between them. The length of the CDR3 is 17 residues.